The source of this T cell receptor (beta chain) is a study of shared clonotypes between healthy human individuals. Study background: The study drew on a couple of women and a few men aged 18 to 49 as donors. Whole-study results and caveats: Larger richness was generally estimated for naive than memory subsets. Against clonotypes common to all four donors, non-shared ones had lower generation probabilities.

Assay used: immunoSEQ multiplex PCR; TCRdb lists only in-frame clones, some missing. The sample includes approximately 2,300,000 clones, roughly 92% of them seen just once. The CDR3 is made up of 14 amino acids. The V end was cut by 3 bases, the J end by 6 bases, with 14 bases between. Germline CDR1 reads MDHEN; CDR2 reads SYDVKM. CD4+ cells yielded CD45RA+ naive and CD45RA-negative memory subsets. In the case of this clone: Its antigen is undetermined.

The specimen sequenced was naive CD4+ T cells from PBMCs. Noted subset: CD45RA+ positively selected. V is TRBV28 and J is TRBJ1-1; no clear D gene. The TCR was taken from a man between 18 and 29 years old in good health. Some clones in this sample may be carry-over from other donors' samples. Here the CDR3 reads CASSFPRALSEAFF. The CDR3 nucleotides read TGTGCCAGCAGTTTCCCCCGGGCGCTGTCTGAAGCTTTCTTT.